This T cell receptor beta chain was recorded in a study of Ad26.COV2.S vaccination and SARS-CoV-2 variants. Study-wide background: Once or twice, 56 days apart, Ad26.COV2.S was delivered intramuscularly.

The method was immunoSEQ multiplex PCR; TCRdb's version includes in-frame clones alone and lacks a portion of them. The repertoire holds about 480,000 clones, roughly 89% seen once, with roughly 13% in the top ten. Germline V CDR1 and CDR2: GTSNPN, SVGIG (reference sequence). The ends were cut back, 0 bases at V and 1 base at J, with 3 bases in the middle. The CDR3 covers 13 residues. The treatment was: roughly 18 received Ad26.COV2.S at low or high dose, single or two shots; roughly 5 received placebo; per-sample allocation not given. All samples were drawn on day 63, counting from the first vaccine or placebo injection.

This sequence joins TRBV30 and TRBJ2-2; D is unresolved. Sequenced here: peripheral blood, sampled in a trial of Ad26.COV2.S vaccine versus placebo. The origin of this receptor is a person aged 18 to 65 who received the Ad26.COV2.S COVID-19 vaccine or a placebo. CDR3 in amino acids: CAWSVGNTGELFF. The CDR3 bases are TGTGCCTGGAGTGTCGGGAACACCGGGGAGCTGTTTTTT.